The rows below give T cell receptor beta chains drawn from one sample of a study of Ad26.COV2.S vaccination and SARS-CoV-2 variants. Measured with immunoSEQ multiplex PCR; TCRdb has only the in-frame clones, and not every one. The sample has just over 350,000 clones, about 85% seen once; the top ten hold about 3.3%. The specimen was peripheral blood, collected in a trial of Ad26.COV2.S vaccine versus placebo. Source of these receptors: a person between 18 and 65 years old who received the Ad26.COV2.S COVID-19 vaccine or a placebo. Both conserved end residues are part of each CDR3. A D gene is named only where the DNA matches it firmly. Clone size, where shown, is once, few, many, or a class for clones that have expanded.

abundance: NA
len: 19
v_gene: TRBV2
d_gene: TRBD2
j_gene: TRBJ2-1
CDR3nt: TGTGCCAGCATTTGGGAGATAGCGGGAGGGCCGATCTCCTACAATGAGCAGTTCTTC
CDR3aa: CASIWEIAGGPISYNEQFF

abundance: NA
len: 17
v_gene: TRBV3-1/TRBV3-2
d_gene: TRBD2
j_gene: TRBJ2-3
CDR3nt: TGTGCCAGCAGCCAAGATCGGGCTAGCGGGTTCTTGGATACGCAGTATTTT
CDR3aa: CASSQDRASGFLDTQYF

abundance: NA
len: 11
v_gene: TRBV2
d_gene: NA
j_gene: TRBJ2-3
CDR3nt: TGTGCCAGCAGTTACACAGATACGCAGTATTTT
CDR3aa: CASSYTDTQYF

abundance: NA
len: 14
v_gene: TRBV14
d_gene: NA
j_gene: TRBJ1-2
CDR3nt: TGTGCCAGCAGCTACTTGGTCGGGGTTTATGGCTACACCTTC
CDR3aa: CASSYLVGVYGYTF

abundance: NA
len: 15
v_gene: TRBV19
d_gene: NA
j_gene: TRBJ1-1
CDR3nt: TGTGCCAGTAGTACCTTACGGACGGGAAGGACTGAAGCTTTCTTT
CDR3aa: CASSTLRTGRTEAFF

abundance: NA
len: 16
v_gene: TRBV9
d_gene: NA
j_gene: TRBJ2-5
CDR3nt: TGTGCCAGCAGCGGGTTCGGATGGGGAACAGGAGAGACCCAGTACTTC
CDR3aa: CASSGFGWGTGETQYF

abundance: few
len: 14
v_gene: TRBV3-1/TRBV3-2
d_gene: NA
j_gene: TRBJ2-7
CDR3nt: TGTGCCAGCAGCCAAGTTGGGACCAACTACGAGCAGTACTTC
CDR3aa: CASSQVGTNYEQYF

abundance: NA
len: 17
v_gene: TRBV10-2
d_gene: NA
j_gene: TRBJ1-5
CDR3nt: TGCGCCAGCAGTGAGTCATGGACAGCTTATAGCAATCAGCCCCAGCATTTT
CDR3aa: CASSESWTAYSNQPQHF

abundance: NA
len: 14
v_gene: TRBV2
d_gene: NA
j_gene: TRBJ2-2
CDR3nt: TGTGCCAGCAGTGTATACGGGTCCACCGGGGAGCTGTTTTTT
CDR3aa: CASSVYGSTGELFF

abundance: NA
len: 17
v_gene: TRBV4-1
d_gene: TRBD1
j_gene: TRBJ2-7
CDR3nt: TGCGCCAGCAGCCGTAACGACCGGGACAGGGCCTCCTACGAGCAGTACTTC
CDR3aa: CASSRNDRDRASYEQYF

abundance: NA
len: 17
v_gene: TRBV6-2/TRBV6-3
d_gene: TRBD1
j_gene: TRBJ1-5
CDR3nt: TGTGCCAGCAGTTCCTGGACAGGGCGATATAGCAATCAGCCCCAGCATTTT
CDR3aa: CASSSWTGRYSNQPQHF

abundance: NA
len: 16
v_gene: TRBV9
d_gene: TRBD2
j_gene: TRBJ2-1
CDR3nt: TGTGCCAGCAGCGTAGCTAGCGGGGGGGGGAATCATGAGCAGTTCTTC
CDR3aa: CASSVASGGGNHEQFF

abundance: once
len: 13
v_gene: TRBV6-5
d_gene: NA
j_gene: TRBJ2-5
CDR3nt: TGTGCCAGCAGTCCGGCCTTAGGGGAGACCCAGTACTTC
CDR3aa: CASSPALGETQYF

abundance: NA
len: 15
v_gene: TRBV28
d_gene: NA
j_gene: TRBJ1-2
CDR3nt: TGTGCCAGCAGTTTGAGTCCGCCGGGGGCCTATGGCTACACCTTC
CDR3aa: CASSLSPPGAYGYTF

abundance: NA
len: 13
v_gene: TRBV12-3/TRBV12-4
d_gene: NA
j_gene: TRBJ1-6
CDR3nt: TGTGCCAGCAGTTTGGACTACAATTCACCCCTCCACTTT
CDR3aa: CASSLDYNSPLHF

abundance: few
len: 15
v_gene: TRBV4-3
d_gene: NA
j_gene: TRBJ1-4
CDR3nt: TGCGCCAGCAGCCAAGATCGGGCGGTTAATGAAAAACTGTTTTTT
CDR3aa: CASSQDRAVNEKLFF

abundance: once
len: 15
v_gene: TRBV4-3
d_gene: NA
j_gene: TRBJ1-2
CDR3nt: TGCGCCAGCAGCCAGAGCGGACAGCCCCCCTATGGCTACACCTTC
CDR3aa: CASSQSGQPPYGYTF

abundance: NA
len: 12
v_gene: TRBV2
d_gene: NA
j_gene: TRBJ2-7
CDR3nt: TGTGCCAGCAGGAAGGGGTCCTACGAGCAGTACTTC
CDR3aa: CASRKGSYEQYF

abundance: NA
len: 15
v_gene: TRBV3-1/TRBV3-2
d_gene: NA
j_gene: TRBJ2-7
CDR3nt: TGTGCCAGCAGCCAAGTGGGGTTGGTAGACTACGAGCAGTACTTC
CDR3aa: CASSQVGLVDYEQYF

abundance: once
len: 14
v_gene: TRBV5-6
d_gene: TRBD2
j_gene: TRBJ2-1
CDR3nt: TGTGCCAGCAGCCCGGGACTAGAGTTCTATGAGCAGTTCTTC
CDR3aa: CASSPGLEFYEQFF

abundance: NA
len: 17
v_gene: TRBV24-1
d_gene: TRBD1
j_gene: TRBJ2-3
CDR3nt: TGTGCCACCAGTGATTCGACAGGGAAATCGAGCACAGATACGCAGTATTTT
CDR3aa: CATSDSTGKSSTDTQYF

abundance: NA
len: 14
v_gene: TRBV1
d_gene: NA
j_gene: TRBJ2-5
CDR3nt: TGCACCAGCAGCGCCTTACTAGCAAGTGAGACCCAGTACTTC
CDR3aa: CTSSALLASETQYF

abundance: NA
len: 14
v_gene: TRBV10-1
d_gene: NA
j_gene: TRBJ2-2
CDR3nt: TGCGCCACCTCGTTACTCGCGAACACCGGGGAGCTGTTTTTT
CDR3aa: CATSLLANTGELFF

abundance: NA
len: 13
v_gene: TRBV3-1/TRBV3-2
d_gene: NA
j_gene: TRBJ2-7
CDR3nt: TGTGCCAGCAGCCAAGCACCTCCTGGTGAGCAGTACTTC
CDR3aa: CASSQAPPGEQYF

abundance: NA
len: 14
v_gene: TRBV3-1/TRBV3-2
d_gene: TRBD2
j_gene: TRBJ2-7
CDR3nt: TGTGCCAGCAGGGAGACTAGCGGGAGGGCCGGTTACGTTTTC
CDR3aa: CASRETSGRAGYVF

abundance: NA
len: 15
v_gene: TRBV19
d_gene: NA
j_gene: TRBJ1-5
CDR3nt: TGTGCCAGTAGTATTGGGCGGAAGCCGAATCAGCCCCAGCATTTT
CDR3aa: CASSIGRKPNQPQHF

abundance: once
len: 15
v_gene: TRBV27
d_gene: NA
j_gene: TRBJ1-1
CDR3nt: TGTGCCAGCAGTCGGCAGCAACAAATGAACACTGAAGCTTTCTTT
CDR3aa: CASSRQQQMNTEAFF

abundance: few
len: 14
v_gene: TRBV19
d_gene: TRBD1
j_gene: TRBJ2-1
CDR3nt: TGTGCCAGTAGGTCAGGGGGACCCTACAATGAGCAGTTCTTC
CDR3aa: CASRSGGPYNEQFF

abundance: NA
len: 13
v_gene: TRBV3-1/TRBV3-2
d_gene: TRBD2
j_gene: TRBJ2-5
CDR3nt: TGTGCCAGCAGCCAGGGACTAGCGGAGACCCAGTACTTC
CDR3aa: CASSQGLAETQYF

abundance: NA
len: 14
v_gene: TRBV6-5
d_gene: NA
j_gene: TRBJ1-5
CDR3nt: TGTGCCAGCATCACCAGGGTCGAGAATCAGCCCCAGCATTTT
CDR3aa: CASITRVENQPQHF

abundance: NA
len: 16
v_gene: TRBV18
d_gene: NA
j_gene: TRBJ2-7
CDR3nt: TGTGCCAGCTCACCCAAGGTCGGACTCGCCACCTACGAGCAGTACTTC
CDR3aa: CASSPKVGLATYEQYF

abundance: once
len: 15
v_gene: TRBV6-5
d_gene: NA
j_gene: TRBJ1-4
CDR3nt: TGTGCCAGCAGACCCGGGGGGGCAACTAATGAAAAACTGTTTTTT
CDR3aa: CASRPGGATNEKLFF

abundance: NA
len: 15
v_gene: TRBV27
d_gene: NA
j_gene: TRBJ1-6
CDR3nt: TGTGCCAGCAGTTTTTCCATGGCCGGGGAATCACCCCTCCACTTT
CDR3aa: CASSFSMAGESPLHF

abundance: NA
len: 14
v_gene: TRBV27
d_gene: NA
j_gene: TRBJ1-1
CDR3nt: TGTGCCAGCTCATATAGAGGGATTAGTACTGAAGCTTTCTTT
CDR3aa: CASSYRGISTEAFF

abundance: NA
len: 16
v_gene: TRBV7-8
d_gene: TRBD1
j_gene: TRBJ2-7
CDR3nt: TGTGCCAGCAGCGTATCCCGGGACAGGGGATTCTACGAGCAGTACTTC
CDR3aa: CASSVSRDRGFYEQYF

abundance: once
len: 15
v_gene: TRBV7-8
d_gene: NA
j_gene: TRBJ2-5
CDR3nt: TGTGCCAGCAGCACACAACCTGGGCCTAAAGAGACCCAGTACTTC
CDR3aa: CASSTQPGPKETQYF

abundance: NA
len: 14
v_gene: TRBV2
d_gene: TRBD1
j_gene: TRBJ1-5
CDR3nt: TGTGCCAGCAGCGGGACAGGTATGACTCAGCCCCAGCATTTT
CDR3aa: CASSGTGMTQPQHF

abundance: NA
len: 18
v_gene: TRBV6-2/TRBV6-3
d_gene: TRBD1
j_gene: TRBJ2-2
CDR3nt: TGTGCCAGCAGTTATTCGCCGGGACAGGGGGCGCGCTCCGGGGAGCTGTTTTTT
CDR3aa: CASSYSPGQGARSGELFF

abundance: NA
len: 13
v_gene: TRBV7-2
d_gene: NA
j_gene: TRBJ1-2
CDR3nt: TGTGCCAGCAGCTTAGCCAGGGAAGATGGCTACACCTTC
CDR3aa: CASSLAREDGYTF

abundance: NA
len: 14
v_gene: TRBV5-1
d_gene: NA
j_gene: TRBJ2-5
CDR3nt: TGCGCCAGCAGCACTAACCAGTACCAAGAGACCCAGTACTTC
CDR3aa: CASSTNQYQETQYF

abundance: NA
len: 17
v_gene: TRBV28
d_gene: TRBD1
j_gene: TRBJ1-6
CDR3nt: TGTGCCAGCAGTTTATATGGCGGGACAGTCTATAATTCACCCCTCCACTTT
CDR3aa: CASSLYGGTVYNSPLHF

abundance: few
len: 16
v_gene: TRBV5-1
d_gene: TRBD1
j_gene: TRBJ1-6
CDR3nt: TGCGCCAGCAGCTACAAGACAGGGGAATATAATTCACCCCTCCACTTT
CDR3aa: CASSYKTGEYNSPLHF

abundance: NA
len: 15
v_gene: TRBV19
d_gene: TRBD1
j_gene: TRBJ1-4
CDR3nt: TGTGCCAGTAGGCCGACAGGGAAGACTAATGAAAAACTGTTTTTT
CDR3aa: CASRPTGKTNEKLFF

abundance: few
len: 13
v_gene: TRBV6-1
d_gene: NA
j_gene: TRBJ1-5
CDR3nt: TGTGCCAGCAGTGAAGGCAGATATCAGCCCCAGCATTTT
CDR3aa: CASSEGRYQPQHF

abundance: NA
len: 13
v_gene: TRBV5-4
d_gene: NA
j_gene: TRBJ1-1
CDR3nt: TGTGCCAGCAGCTTGGAAGGGAAGACTGAAGCTTTCTTT
CDR3aa: CASSLEGKTEAFF

abundance: NA
len: 15
v_gene: TRBV2
d_gene: TRBD2
j_gene: TRBJ2-5
CDR3nt: TGTGCCAGCAGCCCAACTAGCGGGGGTCTAGAGACCCAGTACTTC
CDR3aa: CASSPTSGGLETQYF

abundance: NA
len: 16
v_gene: TRBV11-2
d_gene: TRBD2
j_gene: TRBJ2-5
CDR3nt: TGTGCCAGCAGCCCCACTAGCGGGAGGGCCAGAGAGACCCAGTACTTC
CDR3aa: CASSPTSGRARETQYF

abundance: NA
len: 15
v_gene: TRBV28
d_gene: TRBD2
j_gene: TRBJ2-1
CDR3nt: TGTGCCAGCAGTAGAAGACAGAGCGGGAACAATGAGCAGTTCTTC
CDR3aa: CASSRRQSGNNEQFF

abundance: NA
len: 14
v_gene: TRBV6-5
d_gene: TRBD2
j_gene: TRBJ2-5
CDR3nt: TGTGCCAGCAGTTACACGGGGGGGCAAGAGACCCAGTACTTC
CDR3aa: CASSYTGGQETQYF

abundance: NA
len: 14
v_gene: TRBV18
d_gene: NA
j_gene: TRBJ1-1
CDR3nt: TGTGCCAGCTCACCACTTCTAGTTAACACTGAAGCTTTCTTT
CDR3aa: CASSPLLVNTEAFF

abundance: NA
len: 15
v_gene: TRBV6-5
d_gene: TRBD1
j_gene: TRBJ1-1
CDR3nt: TGTGCCAGCAGTTACTCAGGGACAGGGGGCGGTGAAGCTTTCTTT
CDR3aa: CASSYSGTGGGEAFF

abundance: NA
len: 17
v_gene: TRBV4-3
d_gene: NA
j_gene: TRBJ2-2
CDR3nt: TGCGCCAGCAGCCAAGAAGTGGCCGGGACTAACACCGGGGAGCTGTTTTTT
CDR3aa: CASSQEVAGTNTGELFF

abundance: NA
len: 14
v_gene: TRBV18
d_gene: TRBD1
j_gene: TRBJ2-7
CDR3nt: TGTGCCAGCTCATCTGACAGGGACGGCTACGAGCAGTACTTC
CDR3aa: CASSSDRDGYEQYF

abundance: NA
len: 16
v_gene: TRBV18
d_gene: TRBD1
j_gene: TRBJ2-6
CDR3nt: TGTGCCAGCTCACCAGGGACAGGGGCTGGGGCCAACGTCCTGACTTTC
CDR3aa: CASSPGTGAGANVLTF

abundance: NA
len: 14
v_gene: TRBV28
d_gene: TRBD2
j_gene: TRBJ2-3
CDR3nt: TGTGCCAGCAGTTTCGGGACTAGCCCAGATACGCAGTATTTT
CDR3aa: CASSFGTSPDTQYF

abundance: once
len: 17
v_gene: TRBV19
d_gene: TRBD1
j_gene: TRBJ1-5
CDR3nt: TGTGCCAGTAGACCTACCCAGACAGGGAGGAGCAATCAGCCCCAGCATTTT
CDR3aa: CASRPTQTGRSNQPQHF

abundance: NA
len: 14
v_gene: TRBV7-2
d_gene: NA
j_gene: TRBJ2-5
CDR3nt: TGTGCCAGCAGCTTAGGAGGGTACTTTGAGACCCAGTACTTC
CDR3aa: CASSLGGYFETQYF

abundance: NA
len: 13
v_gene: TRBV5-1
d_gene: NA
j_gene: TRBJ1-2
CDR3nt: TGCGCCAGCAGCCAGAGGGGAGACTATGGCTACACCTTC
CDR3aa: CASSQRGDYGYTF

abundance: once
len: 14
v_gene: TRBV5-1
d_gene: TRBD1
j_gene: TRBJ2-7
CDR3nt: TGCGCCAGCAGCTCCAACAGGGGGCGGTACGAGCAGTACTTC
CDR3aa: CASSSNRGRYEQYF